The 5 T cell receptor beta chains presented below share a single source sample, sequenced in a study of cytomegalovirus exposure and HLA in healthy donors. The primer mix had 60 Vbeta and 13 Jbeta primers. TCRdb's table, derived via immunoSEQ multiplex PCR, lists solely in-frame clones and lacks some. The sample has over 120,000 clones, just under 85% seen once; the top ten hold roughly 10%. The specimen sequenced was PBMCs. Source of these receptors: a woman aged 55-69 years in good health and CMV-seropositive.

The genes are TRBV7-9 and TRBJ2-2, with D perhaps matching TRBD2 (6 bases). Per germline, CDR1 SEHNR and CDR2 FQNEAQ (reference sequence). The length of the CDR3 is 15 residues. The ends were cut back, 1 base at V and 6 bases at J, with 12 bases in the middle. This chain's CDR3 is CASSLDGSIAGELFF. The CDR3 DNA reads as TGTGCCAGCAGCTTAGACGGGAGTATTGCCGGGGAGCTGTTTTTT.

This sequence joins TRBV10-3 and TRBJ1-2; D gene ambiguous. CDR1 is ENHRY, CDR2 SYGVKD, per germline. V lost 0 bases, J lost 4 bases, and 9 bases lay in between. The CDR3 totals 14 residues. The CDR3 region is CAISESGLRYGYTF. The CDR3 DNA reads TGTGCCATCAGTGAGTCTGGACTCCGCTATGGCTACACCTTC.

The chain couples TRBV11-2 to TRBJ2-2; the D gene is possibly TRBD1 (5 bases). CDR3 size: 16 residues. The ends were cut back, 5 bases at V and 3 bases at J, with 16 bases in the middle. Germline V CDR1 and CDR2: SGHAT, FQNNGV. The DNA for the CDR3 is TGTGCCAGCAGCCCCCGGTCAGGGTGGGACACCGGGGAGCTGTTTTTT. It specifies CASSPRSGWDTGELFF.

The chain uses TRBV7-9 and TRBJ2-7; D might be TRBD2 (6 bases). CDR3 size: 15 residues. V dropped 5 bases and J dropped 1 base, with 15 bases sitting between them. The germline V gene encodes CDR1 SEHNR and CDR2 FQNEAQ (reference sequence). This CDR3 reads CASSPRLVSSYEQYF. For the CDR3, the DNA is TGTGCCAGCAGCCCCAGACTAGTTTCGTCCTACGAGCAGTACTTC.

The chain recombines TRBV5-1 with TRBJ2-1; 9 bases agree with TRBD2. Unmatched junction bases numbered 9, after V lost 5 bases and J lost 0 bases. This CDR3 comprises 17 residues. The germline gives CDR1 SGHRS, CDR2 YFSETQ. CDR3: CASRDPTSGFSYNEQFF. The CDR3 nucleotides are TGCGCCAGCAGGGATCCGACTAGCGGTTTCTCCTACAATGAGCAGTTCTTC.